These 21 T cell receptor beta chains came from one sample sequenced in a study of CD8 T cells in Susac syndrome. Random hexamers primed reverse transcription of about 0.45 to 1 ug RNA. MiXCR, applied by TCRdb to the immunoSEQ multiplex PCR reads, yields one record per CDR3 protein. Of about 190,000 distinct CDR3 sequences listed, more than 90% are singletons. Specimen: CD4+ T cells from PBMCs. These receptors were collected from a human donor with Susac syndrome.

V and J are TRBV12-3 or TRBV12-4 and TRBJ2-5; 7 nucleotides agree with TRBD2. The V gene end was trimmed by 3 bases and the J gene end by 2 bases; junction bases not matched to a gene: 9. CDR3 length: 16 amino acids. The CDR3 reads CASSFISSGLQETQYF. The CDR3 bases are TGTGCCAGCAGTTTTATTTCTAGCGGCCTACAAGAGACCCAGTACTTC.

The rearrangement links TRBV29-1 to TRBJ2-7, with unresolved D. Germline loops: CDR1 SQVTM, CDR2 ANQGSEA. V lost 3 bases to trimming and J lost 2 bases, with 11 bases between them. The CDR3 runs to 13 residues. The CDR3 region is CSVDQDGTYEQYF. CDR3 DNA: TGCAGCGTTGACCAGGACGGTACCTACGAGCAGTACTTC.

This clonotype was recorded once. V is TRBV6-5 and J is TRBJ2-5; no definite D call. With 8 bases removed from V and 0 bases from J, the gap between germline ends came to 16 bases. CDR1 and CDR2 (germline): MNHEY, SVGAGI. The length of the CDR3 is 15 residues. The CDR3, as DNA: TGTGCCAGCGGTGCCATCAGCGAAAACCAAGAGACCCAGTACTTC. Protein: CASGAISENQETQYF.

This chain joins TRBV9 and TRBJ1-3; no clear D. The CDR3 contains 17 residues. V lost 0 bases, J lost 0 bases, and 13 bases lay in between. The germline V gene has CDR1 SGDLS and CDR2 YYNGEE. The CDR3 is CASSVGQHRYSGNTIYF. Here the CDR3 DNA reads TGTGCCAGCAGCGTAGGGCAGCACAGATACTCTGGAAACACCATATATTTT.

The V and J genes are TRBV7-3 and TRBJ2-3; a weak D match, TRBD1 (5 bases). CDR3 length: 15 residues. V lost 1 base and J lost 6, with 14 bases in between. Germline values: CDR1 SGHTA, CDR2 FQGTGA. CDR3 protein: CASSLRMAGYDTQYF. The CDR3 DNA reads TGTGCCAGCAGCTTAAGGATGGCAGGGTATGATACGCAGTATTTT.

The V gene is TRBV6-5, the J gene TRBJ1-3; D remains unclear. In germline, CDR1 is MNHEY, CDR2 SVGAGI. Trimming pared 2 bases from V and 0 bases from J, leaving 5 bases between. The CDR3 consists of 14 residues. The CDR3 DNA follows: TGTGCCAGCAGTTACGGGAACTCTGGAAACACCATATATTTT. Encoded protein: CASSYGNSGNTIYF.

The chain recombines TRBV5-1 with TRBJ1-1; no clear D gene. V shed 2 bases and J shed 1 base, with 9 bases lying between them. Germline loops: CDR1 SGHRS, CDR2 YFSETQ. This CDR3 is built from 14 residues. CDR3 DNA: TGCGCCAGCAGCTTCTCGGACGCGAACACTGAAGCTTTCTTT. It yields the protein CASSFSDANTEAFF.

J is TRBJ1-2 and V is TRBV6-1, with 7 bases fitting TRBD1. The CDR3 sequence is 17 residues long. Germline assignment: CDR1 MNHNS and CDR2 SASEGT. The ends lost 6 bases at V and 8 bases at J; junction bases unmatched: 21. This CDR3 is CASSPLDGTELFLGYTF. CDR3 DNA: TGTGCCAGCAGCCCCCTCGACGGGACAGAGTTGTTTCTGGGCTACACCTTC.

CDR3 in DNA: TGTGCCATCAGCGTTGACAGGGGGGATACGCAGTATTTT. Translation: CAISVDRGDTQYF. The genes are TRBV10-3 and TRBJ2-3; 9 bases align to TRBD1. V lost 6 bases, J lost 6 bases, and 4 bases stayed unmatched. Germline V gives CDR1 ENHRY, CDR2 SYGVKD. This CDR3 region has 13 residues.

The CDR3 bases are TGTGCCAGCAGCTTAGTGGTAGCAGGGGGCGGTGAGCAGTTCTTC. Amino acids: CASSLVVAGGGEQFF. The chain recombines TRBV11-2 with TRBJ2-1; 8 bases match TRBD1. CDR1 is SGHAT and CDR2 is FQNNGV in the germline V gene. The CDR3 has 15 residues. J gave up 9 bases and V 1 base, and 8 bases lay outside the gene matches. The whole variable domain, filled in from reference TRBV11-2 and TRBJ2-1, reads EAGVAQSPRYKIIEKRQSVAFWCNPISGHATLYWYQQILGQGPKLLIQFQNNGVVDDSQLPKDRFSAERLKGVDSTLKIQPAKLEDSAVYLCASSLVVAGGGEQFFGPGTRLTVL.

The chain is built from TRBV4-2 and TRBJ1-2; D is undetermined. The germline V gene encodes CDR1 LGHNA and CDR2 YNFKEQ. The CDR3 sequence is 15 residues long. V dropped 1 base and J dropped 8 bases, with 17 bases sitting between them. The DNA for the CDR3 is TGTGCCAGCAGCCAAGTAAGTCCGGAGATCGGAGGCTACACCTTC. It yields the protein CASSQVSPEIGGYTF.

The chain employs TRBV7-2 and TRBJ2-1; 7 positions agree with TRBD2. The CDR3 has 13 amino acids. CDR1 and CDR2 from the germline V gene are SGHTA and FQGNSA. Trimming took 6 bases from V and 8 from J; bases not matched to a gene: 7. The CDR3 nucleotides read TGTGCCAGCAGGGCCTCGGGGAGGGATGAGCAGTTCTTC. Protein product: CASRASGRDEQFF. The full variable domain, in which reference TRBV7-2 and TRBJ2-1 provide the parts outside the CDR3, is GAGVSQSPSNKVTEKGKDVELRCDPISGHTALYWYRQSLGQGLEFLIYFQGNSAPDKSGLPSDRFSAERTGGSVSTLTIQRTQQEDSAVYLCASRASGRDEQFFGPGTRLTVL.

The chain links TRBV19 to TRBJ1-2, with D uncertain. CDR1 and CDR2 (germline): LNHDA, SQIVND (reference sequence). This CDR3 has 15 residues. Trimming cost V 1 base and J 2 bases, with 11 bases left between them. The CDR3 reads CASSIGAALNYGYTF. For the CDR3, the DNA is TGTGCCAGTAGTATAGGAGCAGCCTTGAACTATGGCTACACCTTC.

The J gene is TRBJ2-7, the V gene TRBV24-1; D unclear. CDR3 size: 13 residues. Germline assignment: CDR1 KGHDR and CDR2 SFDVKD. With 2 bases removed from V and 6 bases from J, the gap between germline ends came to 10 bases. The CDR3 loop is CATSDSARGEQYF. In DNA form, the CDR3 reads TGTGCCACCAGTGATTCCGCTAGAGGCGAGCAGTACTTC.

The chain has TRBV30 and TRBJ2-5; TRBD2 matches 7 bases. J lost 2 bases, V lost 0 bases, and 0 bases had no gene match. The CDR3 length is 13 residues. The germline V gene has CDR1 GTSNPN and CDR2 SVGIG (reference sequence). Here the CDR3 DNA reads TGTGCCTGGAGTGTCGGGGGGCAAGAGACCCAGTACTTC. As protein: CAWSVGGQETQYF.

The rearrangement joins TRBV3-1 to TRBJ2-5; D is ambiguous. Germline loops: CDR1 LGHDT, CDR2 YNNKEL (reference sequence). Deletions cut 2 bases from V and 2 bases from J, with 9 bases between. The CDR3 has 14 residues. The CDR3 loop is CASSQSITQETQYF. The CDR3 DNA reads as TGTGCCAGCAGCCAATCCATAACGCAAGAGACCCAGTACTTC.

The chain uses TRBV29-1 and TRBJ2-3, with D perhaps matching TRBD1 or TRBD2 (6 bases each). The germline CDR1 and CDR2 sequences are SQVTM and ANQGSEA. CDR3 length equals 15 residues. Trimming removed 6 bases from V and 1 base from J, with 17 bases in between. CDR3 DNA sequence: TGCAGCGTATCCTCCTTCGGGGGCCGCACAGATACGCAGTATTTT. Translation gives CSVSSFGGRTDTQYF.

The chain couples TRBV7-2 to TRBJ1-1; weak D call: TRBD1 (5 bases). Germline V gives CDR1 SGHTA, CDR2 FQGNSA. V was clipped by 1 base and J by 8 bases, with 11 bases between them. There are 13 residues in the CDR3. The CDR3 coding sequence is TGTGCCAGCAGCTTAGTGGGGGGGGACGAAGCTTTCTTT. It specifies CASSLVGGDEAFF.

V is TRBV7-9 and J is TRBJ2-3; D might be TRBD1 (6 bases). CDR3 length equals 14 residues. The germline V gene encodes CDR1 SEHNR and CDR2 FQNEAQ (reference sequence). V gave up 2 bases and J gave up 5 bases, with 11 bases separating them. The CDR3 sequence is CASSLSQGRDTQYF. CDR3 in DNA: TGTGCCAGCAGCTTAAGTCAGGGGAGAGATACGCAGTATTTT.

The chain carries TRBV5-4 and TRBJ2-7; possibly TRBD2 for D (5 bases). V gave up 7 bases and J gave up 2 bases, with 16 bases separating them. Germline V lookup: CDR1 SGHNT, CDR2 YYREEE (reference sequence). The CDR3 runs 14 residues. The CDR3 bases are TGTGCCAGCGGGAGTTGGGGTAGGGCCTACGAGCAGTACTTC. This encodes CASGSWGRAYEQYF.

The chain links TRBV29-1 to TRBJ1-5; possible D gene TRBD1, 5 bases. Germline CDR1 SQVTM, CDR2 ANQGSEA. The CDR3 is 15 amino acids. V was cut by 5 bases and J by 7 bases, with 21 bases left in between. The CDR3, as DNA: TGCAGCGTTCGATTGGGAGGGGACGGGGTCCAGCCCCAGCATTTT. This sequence encodes CSVRLGGDGVQPQHF.